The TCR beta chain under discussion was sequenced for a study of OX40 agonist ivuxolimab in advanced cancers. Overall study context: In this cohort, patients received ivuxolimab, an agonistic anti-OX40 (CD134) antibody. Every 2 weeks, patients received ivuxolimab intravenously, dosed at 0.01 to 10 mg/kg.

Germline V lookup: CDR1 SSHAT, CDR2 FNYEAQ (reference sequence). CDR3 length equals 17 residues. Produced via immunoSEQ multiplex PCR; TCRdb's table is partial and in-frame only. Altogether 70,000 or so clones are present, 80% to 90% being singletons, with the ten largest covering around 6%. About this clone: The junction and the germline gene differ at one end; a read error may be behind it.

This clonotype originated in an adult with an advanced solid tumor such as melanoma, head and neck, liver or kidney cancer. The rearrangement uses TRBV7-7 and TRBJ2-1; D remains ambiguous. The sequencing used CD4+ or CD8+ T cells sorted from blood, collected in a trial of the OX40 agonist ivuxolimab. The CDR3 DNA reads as TGTGCTAGCAGCTTAGATTCGGGCAGAAGCTCCTACAATGAGCAGTTCTTC. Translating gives CASSLDSGRSSYNEQFF.